What follows is one T cell receptor beta chain and its context. Profiled with immunoSEQ multiplex PCR; TCRdb holds only in-frame clones, not every one. The sample lists roughly 2.5 million clones, around 90% occurring once. J lost 5 bases, V lost 5 bases, and 10 bases had no gene match. The CDR3 spans 15 residues. Per the germline V gene, CDR1 is SGHTA and CDR2 is FQGNSA. The data were taken from a study of shared clonotypes between healthy human individuals. The V and J genes are TRBV7-2 and TRBJ1-1; 8 nucleotides agree with TRBD1. The sample was naive CD4+ T cells sorted from blood. Subset denoted: CD45RA+ positively selected. The sequence derives from a man aged 18 to 35 in good health. CDR3 sequence: CASSTRTGPVTEAFF. DNA of the CDR3: TGTGCCAGCAGCACACGGACAGGGCCGGTTACTGAAGCTTTCTTT.